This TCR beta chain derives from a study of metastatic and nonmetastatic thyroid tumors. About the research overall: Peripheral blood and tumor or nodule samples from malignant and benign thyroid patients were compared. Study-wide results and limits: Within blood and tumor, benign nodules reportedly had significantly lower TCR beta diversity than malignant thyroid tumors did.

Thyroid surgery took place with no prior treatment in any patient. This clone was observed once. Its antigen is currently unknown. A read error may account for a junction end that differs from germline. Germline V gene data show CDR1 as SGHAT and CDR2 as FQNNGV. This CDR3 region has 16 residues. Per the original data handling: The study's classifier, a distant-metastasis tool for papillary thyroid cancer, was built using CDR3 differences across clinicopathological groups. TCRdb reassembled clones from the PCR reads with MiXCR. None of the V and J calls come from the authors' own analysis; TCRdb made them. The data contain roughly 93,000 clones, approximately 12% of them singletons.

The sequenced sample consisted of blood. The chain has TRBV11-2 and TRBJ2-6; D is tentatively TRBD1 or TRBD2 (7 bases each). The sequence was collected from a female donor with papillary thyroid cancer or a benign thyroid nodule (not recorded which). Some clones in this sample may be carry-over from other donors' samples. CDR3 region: CASNLEGQGEGNVLTF. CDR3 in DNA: TGTGCCAGCAACTTAGAAGGCCAGGGGGAGGGCAACGTCCTTACTTTC.